The 7 T cell receptor beta chains below were found in one sample sequenced in a study of shared clonotypes between healthy human individuals. The protocol was immunoSEQ multiplex PCR, while the TCRdb copy is restricted to in-frame clones and leaves out a portion. The data show around 1.6 million clones, approximately 98% seen once. The sample was naive CD4+ T cells sorted from blood. Documented subset: CD45RA+ positively selected. The receptors originated from a man between 25 and 39 years old in good health.

This chain joins TRBV7-8 and TRBJ2-3; 7 bases align to TRBD2. The J segment lost 1 base and the V segment lost 7 bases, leaving 8 bases of the junction unmatched. The CDR3 extends over 15 amino acids. CDR1 and CDR2 from the germline V gene are SGHVS and FQNEAQ. The CDR3 reads CASTLGGKGTDTQYF. The CDR3 DNA reads as TGTGCCAGCACCTTGGGGGGGAAAGGCACAGATACGCAGTATTTT.

V and J are TRBV9 and TRBJ2-1, with 12 bases fitting TRBD2. This CDR3 region has 20 residues. Germline CDR1 SGDLS, CDR2 YYNGEE. Germline trimming cut 3 bases from V and 6 bases from J; bases unmatched to any gene: 19. DNA of the CDR3: TGTGCCAGCAGCGCCCCGCGAGCCCCGTACCCGGGACTAGCGGGCAATGAGCAGTTCTTC. It encodes CASSAPRAPYPGLAGNEQFF.

The rearrangement links TRBV5-1 to TRBJ1-3, with D possibly matching TRBD1 (5 bases). V lost 4 bases and J lost 2, with 13 bases in between. The CDR3 is 15 residues long. Germline V gives CDR1 SGHRS, CDR2 YFSETQ. The chain's CDR3 is CASSPLQGPGNTIYF. CDR3 in DNA: TGCGCCAGCAGCCCCCTGCAGGGACCTGGAAACACCATATATTTT.

Here the CDR3 DNA reads TGCGCCAGCAGCCAATTGTCTCCGGGTTTGGAGACCCAGTACTTC. Translated: CASSQLSPGLETQYF. The rearrangement joins TRBV4-1 to TRBJ2-5; D remains unclear. CDR1 MGHRA and CDR2 YSYEKL come from the germline V gene. The CDR3 is made up of 15 amino acids. The V end lost 2 bases, the J end lost 5 bases, and 15 bases lay between the germline ends.

Details on this clone: This sample includes further DNA sequences coding for the same CDR3. The chain has TRBV5-4 and TRBJ2-7; tentative D call: TRBD1 (5 bases). This CDR3 is built from 11 residues. CDR1 and CDR2 from the germline V gene are SGHNT and YYREEE (reference sequence). V was trimmed by 3 bases and J by 4 bases, leaving 5 bases between them. CDR3 region: CASSSGYEQYF. CDR3 bases: TGTGCCAGCAGCTCAGGGTACGAGCAGTACTTC.

A word on this clone: Other nucleotide sequences from this sample produce the same CDR3. The chain combines TRBV5-1 with TRBJ2-1; 10 nucleotides agree with TRBD2. Germline CDR1 and CDR2: SGHRS and YFSETQ. The V gene end was trimmed by 0 bases and the J gene end by 5 bases; junction bases not matched to a gene: 2. The CDR3 loop spans 15 amino acids. CDR3 protein: CASSLEGLADNEQFF. The CDR3 DNA reads TGCGCCAGCAGCTTGGAAGGACTAGCGGACAATGAGCAGTTCTTC.

The rearrangement links TRBV4-3 to TRBJ2-7; weak D call: TRBD2 (6 bases). This CDR3 is built from 14 residues. Per germline, CDR1 LGHNA and CDR2 YSLEER. Trimming took 1 base from V and 0 from J, leaving 7 bases between them. The CDR3 region has the DNA TGCGCCAGCAGCCAAGGCGGGAACTCCTACGAGCAGTACTTC. The encoded protein is CASSQGGNSYEQYF.